The 21 T cell receptor beta chains listed next were all sequenced from one sample in a study of T cell responses to AZD1222 COVID-19 vaccine. The protocol was immunoSEQ multiplex PCR, while the TCRdb copy is restricted to in-frame clones and leaves out a portion. The profile shows about 140,000 clones, roughly 90% of them singletons. Material: peripheral blood, obtained on day 0 of AZD1222 vaccination. These TCRs come from an adult in good health.

The chain uses TRBV29-1 and TRBJ1-2; 10 nucleotides match TRBD1. The CDR3 contains 17 residues. Germline CDR1 and CDR2: SQVTM and ANQGSEA. V dropped 3 bases and J dropped 0; count of bases not matched to a gene: 10. CDR3 protein: CSVDRGTGESTNYGYTF. CDR3 in DNA: TGCAGCGTTGACAGAGGGACAGGGGAGTCCACTAACTATGGCTACACCTTC.

This clone was seen a single time. The chain recombines TRBV12-3 or TRBV12-4 with TRBJ2-7; D gene unclear. CDR3 size: 12 residues. V dropped 3 bases and J dropped 4 bases, with 7 bases sitting between them. The CDR3 is CASSFSGYEQYF. The CDR3 DNA follows: TGTGCCAGCAGTTTTTCGGGTTACGAGCAGTACTTC.

The rearrangement links TRBV5-8 to TRBJ1-5; tentatively, D is TRBD1 (5 bases). CDR1 is SGHTS, CDR2 YDEGEE, per germline. Trimming shortened V by 4 bases and J by 4 bases, and 15 bases separated the two germline ends. The CDR3 has 15 amino acids. This CDR3 reads CASSQGWGRNQPQHF. The CDR3 DNA reads TGTGCCAGCAGCCAGGGATGGGGGAGGAATCAGCCCCAGCATTTT.

This clone was counted a single time. This rearrangement joins TRBV5-1 to TRBJ1-1; TRBD1 matches at 7 bases. The germline CDR1 and CDR2 sequences are SGHRS and YFSETQ. The CDR3 has 16 residues. V lost 5 bases to trimming and J lost 7 bases; unmatched junction nucleotides: 17. The CDR3 nucleotides read TGCGCCAGCAGATCAAACTCCGGGGTCCGGGACAGTGAAGCTTTCTTT. It translates to CASRSNSGVRDSEAFF.

J is TRBJ1-5 and V is TRBV18; D is perhaps TRBD1 (5 bases). The germline CDR1 and CDR2 sequences are KGHSH and LQKENI. The CDR3 length is 13 residues. With 3 bases removed from V and 10 bases from J, the gap between germline ends came to 13 bases. CDR3 region: CASSPAGGHPQHF. CDR3 sequence (DNA): TGTGCCAGCTCACCCGCGGGAGGACATCCCCAGCATTTT.

The rearrangement joins TRBV5-1 to TRBJ1-5; D remains ambiguous. V lost 0 bases, J lost 1 base, and 11 bases lay in between. The CDR3 is made up of 16 amino acids. Germline V gene sequence: CDR1 SGHRS, CDR2 YFSETQ. CDR3 residues: CASSLGARTSNQPQHF. The CDR3 nucleotides read TGCGCCAGCAGCTTGGGGGCTCGTACCAGCAATCAGCCCCAGCATTTT.

V is TRBV18 and J is TRBJ1-1; 9 nucleotides line up with TRBD1. Germline assignment: CDR1 KGHSH and CDR2 LQKENI. The CDR3 length is 15 residues. With V trimmed by 4 bases and J by 3 bases, 6 bases remained unmatched. The chain's CDR3 is CASSRSQGADTEAFF. The CDR3 DNA reads TGTGCCAGCTCACGCTCACAGGGGGCGGACACTGAAGCTTTCTTT.

The gene calls are TRBV5-1 and TRBJ1-5; a possible D gene is TRBD1 (6 bases). The CDR3 length is 19 residues. Trimming stripped 0 bases from V and 0 bases from J, with 19 bases between. The V gene's germline CDR1 is SGHRS and CDR2 YFSETQ. As DNA, the CDR3 is TGCGCCAGCAGCTTGGGGGAGGGGACAAATACTTATAGCAATCAGCCCCAGCATTTT. Its protein product is CASSLGEGTNTYSNQPQHF.

The chain employs TRBV5-1 and TRBJ1-1; D may be TRBD1 (5 bases). V was trimmed by 7 bases and J by 4 bases, leaving 20 bases between them. The CDR3 is made up of 15 amino acids. From germline, CDR1 is SGHRS and CDR2 YFSETQ. The CDR3: CASAKTSGLGTEAFF. The CDR3 coding sequence is TGCGCCAGCGCGAAAACTTCAGGGTTAGGCACTGAAGCTTTCTTT. Combining the CDR3 with reference TRBV5-1 and TRBJ1-1 gives the whole variable domain KAGVTQTPRYLIKTRGQQVTLSCSPISGHRSVSWYQQTPGQGLQFLFEYFSETQRNKGNFPGRFSGRQFSNSRSEMNVSTLELGDSALYLCASAKTSGLGTEAFFGQGTRLTVV.

V usage is TRBV2 and J usage is TRBJ1-1; no firm D call. The CDR3 contains 14 residues. Germline V lookup: CDR1 SNHLY, CDR2 FYNNEI. The V and J ends lost 6 bases and 1 base respectively, with 12 bases between them. The CDR3 DNA follows: TGTGCCAGCAGGATAGGGAAGGGGAACACTGAAGCTTTCTTT. Amino acid sequence: CASRIGKGNTEAFF.

The chain recombines TRBV19 with TRBJ1-5; D perhaps matches TRBD1 (6 bases). The ends were cut back, 4 bases at V and 0 bases at J, with 13 bases in the middle. CDR1 and CDR2 (germline): LNHDA, SQIVND (reference sequence). This CDR3 comprises 16 residues. The CDR3 sequence is CASSTGGWYSNQPQHF. The DNA of the CDR3 is TGTGCCAGTAGTACCGGGGGCTGGTATAGCAATCAGCCCCAGCATTTT. The variable domain in full, completed from reference TRBV19 and TRBJ1-5, reads DGGITQSPKYLFRKEGQNVTLSCEQNLNHDAMYWYRQDPGQGLRLIYYSQIVNDFQKGDIAEGYSVSREKKESFPLTVTSAQKNPTAFYLCASSTGGWYSNQPQHFGDGTRLSIL.

This chain links TRBV11-3 with TRBJ2-2, with D possibly called TRBD1 or TRBD2 (6 bases each). The V and J ends lost 1 base and 1 base respectively, with 13 bases between them. Germline CDR1 and CDR2: SGHNT and YENEEA. This CDR3 region has 17 residues. The CDR3 bases are TGTGCCAGCAGCTTAGGGCGCGGGACACAGAACACCGGGGAGCTGTTTTTT. Its protein is CASSLGRGTQNTGELFF.

The V and J genes are TRBV5-6 and TRBJ1-2, with D possibly TRBD1 on 6 matching bases. CDR3 length: 14 amino acids. Trimming pared 1 base from V and 4 bases from J, leaving 11 bases between. Germline V gene lookup returns CDR1 SGHDT and CDR2 YYEEEE. CDR3 amino acids: CASSLFGQPYGYTF. The CDR3 DNA reads as TGTGCCAGCAGCTTGTTTGGACAGCCCTATGGCTACACCTTC.

The V call is TRBV25-1, the J call TRBJ1-5; D is unresolved. The CDR3 covers 17 residues. Germline V gene lookup returns CDR1 MGHDK and CDR2 SYGVNS. V was trimmed by 1 base and J by 1 base, leaving 14 bases between them. The CDR3 region is CASSELGRLRSNQPQHF. The CDR3 DNA reads TGTGCCAGCAGTGAATTAGGGCGGTTAAGAAGCAATCAGCCCCAGCATTTT.

The V call is TRBV18, the J call TRBJ2-4; D gene uncertain. CDR1 and CDR2 from the germline V gene are KGHSH and LQKENI. Trimming took off 0 bases at V and 1 base at J, with 10 bases between the two ends. The CDR3 loop spans 16 amino acids. DNA for the CDR3: TGTGCCAGCTCACCACCGAACTTTGAGGCCAAAAACATTCAGTACTTC. Translating gives CASSPPNFEAKNIQYF.

The chain uses TRBV28 and TRBJ1-2; D may be TRBD1 (5 bases). Trimming removed 10 bases from V and 8 bases from J, with 20 bases in between. The CDR3 runs to 13 residues. CDR1 and CDR2 (germline): MDHEN, SYDVKM. In DNA form, the CDR3 reads TGTGCCACCGATGTTGAGGGGCGGCAAGGCTACACCTTC. As protein: CATDVEGRQGYTF.

This chain links TRBV2 with TRBJ1-5; 7 bases match TRBD1. CDR1 SNHLY and CDR2 FYNNEI come from the germline V gene. CDR3 length: 16 residues. V shed 8 bases and J 4 bases; nucleotides not matched to a gene: 14. The CDR3 DNA reads as TGTGCCAGCCAGAGATCGACAGGGAGAGGTAATCAGCCCCAGCATTTT. Its protein product is CASQRSTGRGNQPQHF.

This clone was found once. The DNA of the CDR3 is TGTGCCAGCAGTGTGGACAGTGCCTACGAGCAGTACTTC. This encodes CASSVDSAYEQYF. V and J are TRBV2 and TRBJ2-7; TRBD1 might be the D (6 bases). Trimming stripped 4 bases from V and 2 bases from J, with 9 bases between. Germline assignment: CDR1 SNHLY and CDR2 FYNNEI. This CDR3 is 13 amino acids long.

The chain links TRBV19 to TRBJ1-2; D is unclear. V dropped 1 base and J dropped 1 base, with 10 bases sitting between them. The germline gives CDR1 LNHDA, CDR2 SQIVND (reference sequence). This CDR3 is 15 amino acids long. The CDR3 DNA sequence: TGTGCCAGTAGTATAGCGCGACTAAATAACTATGGCTACACCTTC. It encodes CASSIARLNNYGYTF.

The sample holds a few counts of this clone. V gene TRBV11-2 combines with J gene TRBJ1-3; 7 bases fit TRBD1. The CDR3 has 14 residues. Germline values: CDR1 SGHAT, CDR2 FQNNGV. V shed 6 bases, J shed 3 bases, and the junction held 5 bases outside the gene matches. The CDR3 here is CASRARTGGNTIYF. The CDR3 DNA reads as TGTGCCAGCAGGGCGCGGACAGGTGGAAACACCATATATTTT. Full variable domain (rest looked up from reference TRBV11-2 and TRBJ1-3): EAGVAQSPRYKIIEKRQSVAFWCNPISGHATLYWYQQILGQGPKLLIQFQNNGVVDDSQLPKDRFSAERLKGVDSTLKIQPAKLEDSAVYLCASRARTGGNTIYFGEGSWLTVV.

The rearrangement uses TRBV28 and TRBJ1-2, with a weak D call TRBD1 (5 bases). Trimming removed 5 bases at V and 9 bases at J, with 19 bases between. This CDR3 is 14 amino acids long. The germline V gene encodes CDR1 MDHEN and CDR2 SYDVKM. Here the CDR3 reads CASSPPGRAVRYTF. In DNA form, the CDR3 reads TGTGCCAGCAGTCCCCCTGGCAGGGCCGTTCGCTACACCTTC.